This T cell receptor beta chain derives from a study of T-cell memory formation after mild COVID-19 (dated by TCRdb to 2020 to 2022). For the study in its entirety: TCR sequence clusters from the two donors were found to be largely donor specific. In two donors, T-cell clones that expanded and contracted after mild COVID-19 were followed by sequencing TCRalpha and TCRbeta repertoires longitudinally. The cohort comprised two young, previously healthy adult volunteers, one female and one male. The paper as a whole reports these results and caveats: The second-wave clones that peaked on day 37 were not confirmed to be SARS-CoV-2 specific. The detection of some responding clones in pre-infection memory suggests that pre-existing cross-reactive memory T cells joined the SARS-CoV-2 response. Only a couple of mild cases were covered by the study, and larger cohorts that include severe cases with pre-infection samples were considered necessary. Contracting CD4+ clones were found mainly in CM and EM memory subsets, while CD8+ clones were enriched in EMRA. Clones contracting from day 15 to 85 had balanced CD4/CD8 phenotypes, while a second wave expanding from day 15 to 37 was biased towards CD4+.

Ficoll-Paque density gradient centrifugation was used to isolate PBMCs. Taken from cysteine to phenylalanine, the CDR3 has 13 residues. The sequence is cut down to CDR3 DNA, 39 bases in frame from base 1. V is reduced by 3 bases and J by 7 bases, leaving a spacing of 10 bases between them. As concerns this clonotype: Its cognate antigen has yet to be identified. Per-base quality was not reported, and no clone a single base away is much larger than it.

Sequencing relied on an Illumina NovaSeq 6000. TCRalpha and TCRbeta cDNA libraries were built by 5'RACE with constant-segment primers, adding sample barcodes and unique molecular identifiers. Trizol reagent was used to extract RNA from every sample. Amplification of the libraries took two PCR steps, and the second step added a second sample barcode plus Illumina TruSeq adapters. Sequencing of libraries was performed on an Illumina NovaSeq with 2 x 150 bp paired-end reads. In the original analysis: Demultiplexing of reads and collapsing into UMI-guided consensus sequences were performed with migec v1.2.7. Using mixcr v2.1.11, UMI consensuses were aligned to TRA and TRB V and J templates and then assembled into clonotypes. A clonotype was counted as expanded or contracted only when both edgeR and NoisET called the clonotype significant, with the noise models trained on biological replicates. edgeR calls used a false discovery rate-adjusted p below 0.01 and a log2 fold-change threshold of 1. PCA with hierarchical clustering of max-normalized trajectories of the 1000 most abundant clonotypes was used as exploratory dynamics analysis. Each responding clone was given a CD4 or CD8 phenotype based on the CD4+ and CD8+ repertoires, which had been sequenced separately. Using fastp at Q25 and MiXCR, TCRdb reprocessed the public reads and kept productive beta chains. Rows merge per CDR3 protein into single entries with the most common DNA and genes. TCRdb assigned the V and J calls; the authors' analysis was not used. The sample table contains fewer than 400,000 distinct CDR3 sequences; only one count was recorded for about 17% of them. The ten largest clonotypes hold 20% to 25% of the sample.

The chain links TRBV12-3 or TRBV12-4 with TRBJ2-1; no D segment can be confidently identified. Sequenced material: PBMCs or a T cell subset sorted from them (not recorded which). This receptor was obtained from a man aged 18 to 30 who had mild COVID-19 (a few samples of this study predate the infection). The sample titles of this study are shuffled in the database, so cell type and time point are left out; the donor was told from shared clones. The CDR3 reads as follows: CASSFGPLNEQFF. The bases are TGTGCCAGCAGTTTTGGGCCTCTGAATGAGCAGTTCTTC.